This entry lists 19 T cell receptor beta chains sequenced from one sample in a study of a mutant IDH1 vaccine in newly diagnosed glioma. Only in-frame clones appear in the TCRdb table, and some are missing; sequencing was by immunoSEQ multiplex PCR. The repertoire includes about 66,000 clones, 80% to 90% of them detected once, and about 3% sits in the top ten. Time point indicated: baseline, week 1 (first vaccination visit). Treatment reported: pre-vaccination baseline after standard-of-care therapy. The sample here was PBMCs, taken from a glioma patient treated with radiotherapy, temozolomide or both. The receptors were gathered from a man aged 30 to 45 with glioma.

The V and J genes are TRBV7-9 and TRBJ2-1; 9 bases agree with TRBD2. The CDR3 spans 15 residues. Germline CDR1 SEHNR, CDR2 FQNEAQ (reference sequence). J was trimmed by 8 bases and V by 8 bases; bases with no gene match: 13. CDR3 sequence: CASARGGRASDEQFF. In nucleotides, the CDR3 is TGTGCCAGCGCCCGGGGCGGGAGGGCCTCGGATGAGCAGTTCTTC. Drawing the rest from reference TRBV7-9 and TRBJ2-1, the complete variable domain is DTGVSQNPRHKITKRGQNVTFRCDPISEHNRLYWYRQTLGQGPEFLTYFQNEAQLEKSRLLSDRFSAERPKGSFSTLEIQRTEQGDSAMYLCASARGGRASDEQFFGPGTRLTVL.

This clone was detected only once. The chain couples TRBV10-3 to TRBJ1-2, with a possible D match to TRBD1 (6 bases). The length of the CDR3 is 16 residues. In germline, CDR1 is ENHRY, CDR2 SYGVKD. V gave up 6 bases and J gave up 0 bases, with 17 bases separating them. This CDR3 reads CAIRDREAYPNYGYTF. The CDR3, as DNA: TGTGCCATCAGGGACAGAGAAGCTTACCCTAACTATGGCTACACCTTC.

The gene calls are TRBV5-1 and TRBJ2-3, with 7 bases identical to TRBD2. The CDR3 covers 14 residues. The V gene end was trimmed by 2 bases and the J gene end by 2 bases; junction bases not matched to a gene: 2. CDR1 is SGHRS, CDR2 YFSETQ, per germline. CDR3 sequence (DNA): TGCGCCAGCAGCTTCGGGGGGTTCACAGATACGCAGTATTTT. Translated, it gives CASSFGGFTDTQYF.

The V call is TRBV21-1, the J call TRBJ2-7; whether TRBD2, the table's D call, matches the DNA was not checked. TRBV21-1 is shown as a pseudogene. This CDR3 has 16 residues. The CDR3 region has the DNA TGTGCCAGCAGCAAAGAGGGCCGACCCTTGGACTTAGAGCAGTACTTC. This codes for CASSKEGRPLDLEQYF.

The gene calls are TRBV6-1 and TRBJ2-3; 11 nucleotides match TRBD2. Germline V gene sequence: CDR1 MNHNS, CDR2 SASEGT. The ends lost 2 bases at V and 8 bases at J; junction bases unmatched: 6. The CDR3 runs 15 residues. CDR3 in DNA: TGTGCCAGCAGTGAATTAGCGGGGGGGCTGGGTACGCAGTATTTT. Encoded protein: CASSELAGGLGTQYF.

This clone was observed a single time. The chain's CDR3 is CASSPTAGRQETQYF. The CDR3 DNA reads TGTGCCAGCAGCCCCACGGCAGGGAGACAAGAGACCCAGTACTTC. The V and J genes are TRBV6-5 and TRBJ2-5; D may match TRBD1 or TRBD2 (5 bases each). Per germline, CDR1 MNHEY and CDR2 SVGAGI. V lost 6 bases, J lost 2 bases, and 16 bases lay in between. The CDR3 covers 15 residues.

In the case of this clone: Sequence at one end of the junction differs from germline and may be a read error. This rearrangement joins TRBV4-2 to TRBJ1-2; no definite D call. This CDR3 is 14 amino acids long. CDR1 and CDR2 (germline): LGHNA, YNFKEQ. CDR3 DNA sequence: TGTGCCAGCGGCCATACCTCCCAGCCCTATGGCTACACCTTC. Protein sequence: CASGHTSQPYGYTF.

CDR3 residues: CASAKMSTEAFF. Written as DNA, the CDR3 is TGTGCCAGCGCTAAGATGAGCACTGAAGCTTTCTTT. The genes are TRBV6-1 and TRBJ1-1; no clear D. Germline V lookup: CDR1 MNHNS, CDR2 SASEGT. V was clipped by 8 bases and J by 4 bases, with 11 bases between them. This CDR3 has 12 residues.

The chain couples TRBV13 to TRBJ2-5; 10 nucleotides agree with TRBD2. V trimming: 5 bases; J trimming: 5 bases; junction bases outside the gene matches: 8. Germline V CDR1 and CDR2: PRHDT, FYEKMQ (reference sequence). The CDR3 runs to 15 residues. The CDR3 spells CASSPERGGAETQYF. The CDR3, as DNA: TGTGCCAGCAGCCCAGAGCGGGGGGGTGCGGAGACCCAGTACTTC.

The chain combines TRBV11-2 with TRBJ1-3, with 7 bases lining up with TRBD1. Germline V gene sequence: CDR1 SGHAT, CDR2 FQNNGV. The CDR3 sequence is 18 residues long. Trimming at V came to 5 bases and at J to 2 bases, leaving 15 bases not matched to a gene. The CDR3 loop reads CASSPRTGPWTPGNTIYF. In nucleotides, the CDR3 is TGTGCCAGCAGCCCTAGGACAGGCCCCTGGACCCCTGGAAACACCATATATTTT.

The chain combines TRBV29-1 with TRBJ1-2; no reliable D call. This CDR3 spans 10 amino acids. The V end lost 2 bases, the J end lost 7 bases, and 5 bases lay between the germline ends. Germline V CDR1 and CDR2: SQVTM, ANQGSEA. This CDR3 is CSVETTGYTF. As DNA, the CDR3 is TGCAGCGTTGAAACGACTGGCTACACCTTC.

V is TRBV7-9 and J is TRBJ1-4; 7 positions agree with TRBD1. The CDR3 is made up of 15 amino acids. CDR1 is SEHNR and CDR2 is FQNEAQ in the germline V gene (reference sequence). J was trimmed by 5 bases and V by 3 bases; bases with no gene match: 6. The CDR3 region is CASSLGDRANEKLFF. The CDR3 DNA reads TGTGCCAGCAGCTTGGGGGACAGAGCAAATGAAAAACTGTTTTTT.

This clone occurred a few times. The V and J genes are TRBV5-4 and TRBJ2-2; a possible D gene is TRBD2 (6 bases). The CDR3 totals 12 residues. V was cut by 4 bases and J by 8 bases, with 9 bases left in between. CDR1 SGHNT and CDR2 YYREEE come from the germline V gene (reference sequence). The CDR3 DNA sequence: TGTGCCAGCAGCCAGAGCGGGGGGGAGCTGTTTTTT. Amino acid sequence: CASSQSGGELFF.

The chain carries TRBV7-9 and TRBJ2-2; the D gene is possibly TRBD2 (5 bases). Germline CDR1 and CDR2: SEHNR and FQNEAQ (reference sequence). The V end was cut by 3 bases, the J end by 6 bases, with 11 bases between. The CDR3 covers 14 residues. CDR3 loop: CASSLGPRAGELFF. DNA of the CDR3: TGTGCCAGCAGCTTGGGTCCGAGGGCCGGGGAGCTGTTTTTT.

The CDR3 loop is CASSHRLTDGPDNEQFF. The CDR3 coding sequence is TGCGCCAGCAGTCACCGATTGACAGACGGGCCAGACAATGAGCAGTTCTTC. V and J are TRBV23-1 and TRBJ2-1, with a possible D match to TRBD1 (5 bases). TRBV23-1 is an open reading frame, and its role is uncertain. Trimming removed 3 bases at V and 5 bases at J, with 20 bases between. CDR3 size: 17 residues.

This chain uses TRBV6-6 with TRBJ1-5; no clear D. Between the trimmed V and J ends, which lost 3 bases and 4 bases, there was a span of 7 bases. The CDR3 has 13 residues. Per the germline V gene, CDR1 is MNHNY and CDR2 is SVGAGI (reference sequence). The DNA for the CDR3 is TGTGCCAGCAGTTATGCCTTGAATCAGCCCCAGCATTTT. Translation: CASSYALNQPQHF.

Notes on this clone: The CDR3 end shows no conserved phenylalanine or tryptophan, and so a read error is likely. V gene TRBV27 combines with J gene TRBJ1-6; D is ambiguous. Germline assignment: CDR1 MNHEY and CDR2 SMNVEV (reference sequence). V was shortened by 0 bases and J by 8 bases, with 14 bases between the two germline ends. CDR3 length: 16 amino acids. This chain's CDR3 is CASSLSHVEYDSPLHS. CDR3 bases: TGTGCCAGCAGTTTATCCCACGTAGAGTACGATTCACCCCTCCACTCT.

The rearrangement uses TRBV13 and TRBJ2-7; D remains ambiguous. Trimming took 1 base from V and 8 from J, leaving 9 bases between them. The CDR3 spans 12 residues. CDR1 PRHDT and CDR2 FYEKMQ come from the germline V gene (reference sequence). The CDR3 protein is CASSLEFQQQYF. The DNA of the CDR3 is TGTGCCAGCAGCTTAGAATTCCAGCAGCAGTACTTC.

The table lists this clone with a few counts. The rearrangement joins TRBV18 to TRBJ1-5; TRBD1 is a possible D gene (6 bases). CDR1 is KGHSH, CDR2 LQKENI, per germline. The CDR3 runs 15 residues. V was trimmed by 5 bases and J by 5 bases, leaving 16 bases between them. CDR3 amino acids: CASSTYDRTDQPQHF. DNA of the CDR3: TGTGCCAGCTCAACATATGACAGGACGGATCAGCCCCAGCATTTT.